Listed below are T cell receptor beta chains from one sample, sequenced in a study of blood T cell repertoires in COVID-19. Using immunoSEQ multiplex PCR, the repertoire was profiled, and TCRdb retains in-frame clones only, with some absent. The top ten hold about 0.91% of the sample, which has roughly 460,000 clones, over 85% seen once. The sequenced material came from peripheral blood. These receptors were obtained from a man between 18 and 29 years old with COVID-19, enrolled during active disease. The CDR3 runs from the conserved cysteine through the conserved F or W. Each record gives: V gene, J gene, clone size, D gene, CDR3 DNA, CDR3 protein. A D gene is named only where the DNA matches it firmly. Not every row has a clone size; where given, it reads once, few, many or a size class.

TRBV12-3/TRBV12-4	TRBJ1-2	.	.	TGTGCCAGCAGTCTCAGGGCGTGGGGCTACACCTTC	CASSLRAWGYTF
TRBV7-8	TRBJ2-2	few	TRBD1	TGTGCCAGCAGCTTGAGTTGGGACAGGGTTGAGTTCGGGGAGCTGTTTTTT	CASSLSWDRVEFGELFF
TRBV27	TRBJ2-2	.	TRBD2	TGTGCCAGCAGTTTAGGTCTAGCGGCCGGGGAGCTGTTTTTT	CASSLGLAAGELFF
TRBV6-6	TRBJ2-1	.	TRBD2	TGTGCCAGCAGTCTCGGACTAGCGGTCTCCTACAATGAGCAGTTCTTC	CASSLGLAVSYNEQFF
TRBV4-1	TRBJ2-7	.	.	TGCGCCACCTCGCGGGCAGGCGCTACCTACGAGCAGTACTTC	CATSRAGATYEQYF
TRBV4-1	TRBJ1-4	.	.	TGCGCCAGCAGCCGAACCGGGGACATTACTAATGAAAAACTGTTTTTT	CASSRTGDITNEKLFF
TRBV7-9	TRBJ2-1	.	.	TGTGCCAGCAGCTATTCAGTCGGGACACTCAATGAGCAGTTCTTC	CASSYSVGTLNEQFF
TRBV9	TRBJ2-2	.	.	TGTGCCAGCAGCCCCACGGTTTCGAACACCGGGGAGCTGTTTTTT	CASSPTVSNTGELFF
TRBV6-2/TRBV6-3	TRBJ2-5	few	TRBD2	TGTGCCAGCAGTTACCCCAGGACTAGCTGGGGGGAGACCCAGTACTTC	CASSYPRTSWGETQYF
TRBV13	TRBJ2-3	.	TRBD1	TGTGCCAGCAGCTCATGGACAGGGGAGACAGATACGCAGTATTTT	CASSSWTGETDTQYF
TRBV7-8	TRBJ2-1	.	.	TGTGCCAGCAGCCCGGGGGTGGACAATGAGCAGTTCTTC	CASSPGVDNEQFF
TRBV1	TRBJ1-5	.	.	TGCACCAGCCCAATGATGGGAGAGATTAGCAATCAGCCCCAGCATTTT	CTSPMMGEISNQPQHF
TRBV6-1	TRBJ1-2	.	.	TGTGCCAGCAGTGAGGGTGCAGGGCAAAATGGCTACACCTTC	CASSEGAGQNGYTF
TRBV19	TRBJ1-2	.	.	TGTGCCAGTAGTATAACAGCAACGAACTATGGCTACACCTTC	CASSITATNYGYTF
TRBV3-1/TRBV3-2	TRBJ2-3	once	TRBD1	TGTGCCTCGCAGGGGGTTACGCAGTATTTT	CASQGVTQYF
TRBV6-5	TRBJ1-5	.	.	TGTGCCAGCAGCTTTCGGGTGGAGGGCTATCAGCCCCAGCATTTT	CASSFRVEGYQPQHF
TRBV27	TRBJ2-3	.	TRBD2	TGTGCCAGCAGGCGGGAGAACAGGAGAGATACGCAGTATTTT	CASRRENRRDTQYF